A single sample is the source of the 8 T cell receptor beta chains below, sequenced in a study of OX40 agonist ivuxolimab in advanced cancers. Data came from immunoSEQ multiplex PCR; TCRdb stores just in-frame clones and leaves some out. This sample yields about 53,000 clones, of which 84% are seen a single time; 10% to 15% belongs to the top ten. This specimen was CD4+ or CD8+ T cells sorted from blood, taken in a trial of the OX40 agonist ivuxolimab. Source of these receptors: an adult with an advanced solid tumor such as melanoma, head and neck, liver or kidney cancer.

The V call is TRBV6-5, the J call TRBJ1-5; 9 bases fit TRBD1. V lost 6 bases to trimming and J lost 6 bases; unmatched junction nucleotides: 9. CDR1 MNHEY and CDR2 SVGAGI come from the germline V gene. This CDR3 spans 15 amino acids. CDR3 nucleotide sequence: TGTGCCAGCAGCGACGGACAGGGGAGAAGTCAGCCCCAGCATTTT. Translated, it gives CASSDGQGRSQPQHF.

This chain links TRBV7-2 with TRBJ2-1; TRBD2 is a possible D gene (5 bases). CDR1 is SGHTA, CDR2 FQGNSA, per germline. The CDR3 has 15 residues. V shed 5 bases and J shed 8 bases, with 19 bases lying between them. In DNA form, the CDR3 reads TGTGCCAGCAGCCTCAGGACGTCTGGTAGCGATGAGCAGTTCTTC. Its protein product is CASSLRTSGSDEQFF.

The chain links TRBV28 to TRBJ2-3; unclear D gene. The V gene's germline CDR1 is MDHEN and CDR2 SYDVKM. V lost 6 bases and J lost 0, with 7 bases in between. CDR3 size: 13 residues. CDR3 in amino acids: CASRWRSTDTQYF. CDR3 sequence (DNA): TGTGCCAGCAGGTGGCGGAGCACAGATACGCAGTATTTT.

The V and J genes are TRBV7-9 and TRBJ2-2; no firm D call. The germline V gene encodes CDR1 SEHNR and CDR2 FQNEAQ (reference sequence). V was trimmed by 5 bases and J by 2 bases, leaving 9 bases between them. The CDR3 is 14 amino acids. DNA of the CDR3: TGTGCCAGCAGCATCTCCTTTAACACCGGGGAGCTGTTTTTT. Translated: CASSISFNTGELFF.

The genes are TRBV6-1 and TRBJ2-5, with TRBD2 matching 11 bases. The CDR3 contains 20 residues. Germline V gene lookup returns CDR1 MNHNS and CDR2 SASEGT. Trimming took 0 bases from V and 2 from J; bases not matched to a gene: 14. The CDR3 protein is CASSEAFGLGTSGRQETQYF. In DNA, the CDR3 is TGTGCCAGCAGTGAAGCATTTGGGTTAGGGACTAGCGGAAGGCAAGAGACCCAGTACTTC.

The chain couples TRBV23-1 to TRBJ2-1, with a tentative D call TRBD1 (5 bases). TRBV23-1 is recorded as an ORF, its role being uncertain. The CDR3 has 15 residues. The V and J ends lost 6 bases and 0 bases respectively, with 12 bases between them. As DNA, the CDR3 is TGCGCCAGCAGACAGGCGCCGAGCTCCTACAATGAGCAGTTCTTC. Translating it yields CASRQAPSSYNEQFF.

The chain combines TRBV28 with TRBJ1-5; the D is unclear. In germline, CDR1 is MDHEN, CDR2 SYDVKM. Trimming took 5 bases from V and 3 from J, leaving 11 bases between them. The CDR3 runs 14 residues. The CDR3 region is CASSPDGYNQPQHF. The CDR3 coding sequence is TGTGCCAGCAGTCCGGACGGTTACAATCAGCCCCAGCATTTT. The variable domain in full, completed from reference TRBV28 and TRBJ1-5, reads DVKVTQSSRYLVKRTGEKVFLECVQDMDHENMFWYRQDPGLGLRLIYFSYDVKMKEKGDIPEGYSVSREKKERFSLILESASTNQTSMYLCASSPDGYNQPQHFGDGTRLSIL.

The chain joins TRBV7-9 to TRBJ2-1, with a possible D match to TRBD2 (5 bases). V dropped 1 base and J dropped 5 bases, with 15 bases sitting between them. The CDR3 is 16 residues long. Germline V lookup: CDR1 SEHNR, CDR2 FQNEAQ (reference sequence). In DNA form, the CDR3 reads TGTGCCAGCAGCTTAGTAGTGACTAACACACACAATGAGCAGTTCTTC. This translates into CASSLVVTNTHNEQFF.